The 4 T cell receptor beta chains given below trace back to one sample, sequenced in a study of OX40 agonist ivuxolimab in advanced cancers. TCRdb keeps only in-frame clones here, not all; method: immunoSEQ multiplex PCR. The sample holds under 60,000 clones; approximately 94% are singletons and the top ten take roughly 12%. Sample: CD4+ or CD8+ T cells sorted from blood, taken in a trial of the OX40 agonist ivuxolimab. These receptors were collected from an adult with an advanced solid tumor such as melanoma, head and neck, liver or kidney cancer.

The chain is built from TRBV5-4 and TRBJ1-1; 7 positions agree with TRBD1. This CDR3 spans 16 amino acids. CDR1 SGHNT and CDR2 YYREEE come from the germline V gene (reference sequence). The V and J ends lost 0 bases and 0 bases, in that order; junction bases with no gene match: 5. The CDR3 DNA reads TGTGCCAGCAGCTTGGGAACAGGGGTGATGAACACTGAAGCTTTCTTT. As protein: CASSLGTGVMNTEAFF.

This chain uses TRBV10-2 with TRBJ1-4; D uncertain. CDR3 size: 11 residues. In germline, CDR1 is WSHSY, CDR2 SAAADI. Trimming left V 3 bases short and J 10 bases short, with 6 bases between. CDR3 loop: CASSEGGKLFF. The CDR3 bases are TGCGCCAGCAGTGAAGGTGGAAAACTGTTTTTT.

The chain joins TRBV27 to TRBJ2-7; TRBD1 is a possible D gene (5 bases). The V end lost 2 bases, the J end lost 4 bases, and 12 bases lay between the germline ends. The CDR3 loop spans 14 amino acids. In germline, CDR1 is MNHEY, CDR2 SMNVEV (reference sequence). This CDR3 is CASSLAAGPYEQYF. The CDR3 DNA reads as TGTGCCAGCAGTTTAGCGGCAGGGCCGTACGAGCAGTACTTC.

The rearrangement links TRBV27 to TRBJ1-1, with 8 bases fitting TRBD1. V lost 5 bases to trimming and J lost 4 bases; unmatched junction nucleotides: 3. The germline V gene encodes CDR1 MNHEY and CDR2 SMNVEV (reference sequence). The CDR3 sequence is 13 residues long. CDR3 sequence (DNA): TGTGCCAGCAGTGACAGGGGCGGCACTGAAGCTTTCTTT. It specifies CASSDRGGTEAFF.